Given below is one T cell receptor beta chain in context. The germline V gene encodes CDR1 LNHDA and CDR2 SQIVND (reference sequence). The CDR3 has 14 amino acids. Unmatched junction bases numbered 7, after V lost 8 bases and J lost 6 bases. This specimen comes from a study of cytomegalovirus exposure and HLA in healthy donors. 13 Jbeta primers and 60 Vbeta primers were used for the PCR. Here immunoSEQ multiplex PCR was the method, and the copy in TCRdb shows in-frame clones only, minus some. The sample has 150,000 to 200,000 clones; roughly 73% are singletons. The V and J genes are TRBV19 and TRBJ1-5, with 10 bases aligning to TRBD1. The sequenced material came from PBMCs. This TCR came from a woman in her thirties in good health and CMV-seronegative. CDR3 bases: TGTGCCAGTTTTCCGGGACAGGGGATTCAGCCCCAGCATTTT. Protein product: CASFPGQGIQPQHF.